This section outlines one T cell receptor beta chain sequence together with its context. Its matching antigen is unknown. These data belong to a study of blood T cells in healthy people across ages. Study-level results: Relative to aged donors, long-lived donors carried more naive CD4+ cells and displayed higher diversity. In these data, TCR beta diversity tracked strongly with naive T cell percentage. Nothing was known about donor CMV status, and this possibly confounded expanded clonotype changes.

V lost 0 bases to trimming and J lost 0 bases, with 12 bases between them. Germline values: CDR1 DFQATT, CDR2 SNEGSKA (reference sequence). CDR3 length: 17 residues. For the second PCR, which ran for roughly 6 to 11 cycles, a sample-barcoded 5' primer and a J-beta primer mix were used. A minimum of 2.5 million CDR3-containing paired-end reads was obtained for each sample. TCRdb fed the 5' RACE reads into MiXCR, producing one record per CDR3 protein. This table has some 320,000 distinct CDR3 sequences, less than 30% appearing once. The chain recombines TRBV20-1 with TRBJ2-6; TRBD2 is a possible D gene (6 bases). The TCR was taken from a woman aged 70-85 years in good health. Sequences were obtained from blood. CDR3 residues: CSARDWRGPSGANVLTF. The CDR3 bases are TGCAGTGCTAGAGATTGGAGGGGTCCCTCTGGGGCCAACGTCCTGACTTTC.